This record concerns one T cell receptor (beta chain) sequence. This sample was taken from a study of cytomegalovirus exposure and HLA in healthy donors. Germline assignment: CDR1 SGHDT and CDR2 YYEEEE. This CDR3 has 15 amino acids. V lost 5 bases and J lost 2; bases outside the gene matches: 9. Amplification used 60 Vbeta primers and 13 Jbeta primers. Measured with immunoSEQ multiplex PCR; TCRdb has only the in-frame clones, and not every one. Here the sample spans tens of thousands of clones, roughly 75% being singletons. This sequence was found in a woman aged 40 to 50 in good health and CMV-seropositive. V is TRBV5-6 and J is TRBJ1-2, with 7 nucleotides matching TRBD1. Sequenced material: PBMCs. The CDR3 loop reads CASSRGTAENYGYTF. The CDR3 DNA sequence: TGTGCCAGCAGTCGTGGGACAGCGGAAAACTATGGCTACACCTTC.